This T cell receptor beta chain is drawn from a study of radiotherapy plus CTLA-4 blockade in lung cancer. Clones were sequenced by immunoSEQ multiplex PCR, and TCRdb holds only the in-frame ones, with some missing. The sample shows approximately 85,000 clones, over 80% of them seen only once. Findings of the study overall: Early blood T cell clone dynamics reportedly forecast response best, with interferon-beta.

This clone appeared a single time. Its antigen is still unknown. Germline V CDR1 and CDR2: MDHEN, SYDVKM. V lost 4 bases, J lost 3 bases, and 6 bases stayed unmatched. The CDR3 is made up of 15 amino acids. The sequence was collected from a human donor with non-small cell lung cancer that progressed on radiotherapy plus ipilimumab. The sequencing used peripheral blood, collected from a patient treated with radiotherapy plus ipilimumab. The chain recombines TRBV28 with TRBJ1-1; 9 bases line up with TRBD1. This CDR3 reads CASSSTGGLDTEAFF. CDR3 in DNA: TGTGCCAGCAGTTCTACAGGGGGCTTGGACACTGAAGCTTTCTTT. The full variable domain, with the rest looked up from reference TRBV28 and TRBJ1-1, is DVKVTQSSRYLVKRTGEKVFLECVQDMDHENMFWYRQDPGLGLRLIYFSYDVKMKEKGDIPEGYSVSREKKERFSLILESASTNQTSMYLCASSSTGGLDTEAFFGQGTRLTVV.